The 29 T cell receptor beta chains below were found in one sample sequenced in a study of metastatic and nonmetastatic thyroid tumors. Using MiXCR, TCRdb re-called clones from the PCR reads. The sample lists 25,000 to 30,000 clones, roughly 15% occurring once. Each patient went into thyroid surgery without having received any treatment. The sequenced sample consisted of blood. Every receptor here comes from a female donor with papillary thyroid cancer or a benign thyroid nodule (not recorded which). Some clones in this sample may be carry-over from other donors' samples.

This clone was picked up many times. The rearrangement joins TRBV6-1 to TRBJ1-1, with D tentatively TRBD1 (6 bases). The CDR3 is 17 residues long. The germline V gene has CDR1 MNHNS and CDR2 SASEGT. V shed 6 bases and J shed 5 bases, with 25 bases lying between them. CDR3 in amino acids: CASSLVWDTGGSTEAFF. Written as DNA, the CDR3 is TGTGCCAGCAGCCTAGTCTGGGACACGGGGGGGAGTACTGAAGCTTTCTTT.

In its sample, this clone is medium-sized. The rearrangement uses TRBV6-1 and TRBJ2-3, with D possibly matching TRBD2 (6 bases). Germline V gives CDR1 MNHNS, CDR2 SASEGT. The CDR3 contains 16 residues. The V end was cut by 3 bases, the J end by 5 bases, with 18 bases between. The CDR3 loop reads CASSEVPGTRGDTQYF. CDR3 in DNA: TGTGCCAGCAGTGAGGTTCCGGGCACGCGGGGAGATACGCAGTATTTT.

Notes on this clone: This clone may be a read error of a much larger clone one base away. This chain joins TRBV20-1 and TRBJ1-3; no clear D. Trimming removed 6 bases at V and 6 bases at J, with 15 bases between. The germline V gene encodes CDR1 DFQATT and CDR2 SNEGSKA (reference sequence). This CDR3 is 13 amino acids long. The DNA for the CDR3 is TGCAGTGCCGAAAAGGTAGAAGTAAACACCATATATTTT. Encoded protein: CSAEKVEVNTIYF.

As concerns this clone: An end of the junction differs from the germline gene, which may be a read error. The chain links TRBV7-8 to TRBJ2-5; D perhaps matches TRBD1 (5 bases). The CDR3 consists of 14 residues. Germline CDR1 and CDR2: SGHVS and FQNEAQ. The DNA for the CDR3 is TGTGCCAGCAGATTGGGGCAGCATCAAGATACCCAGTACTTC. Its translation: CASRLGQHQDTQYF.

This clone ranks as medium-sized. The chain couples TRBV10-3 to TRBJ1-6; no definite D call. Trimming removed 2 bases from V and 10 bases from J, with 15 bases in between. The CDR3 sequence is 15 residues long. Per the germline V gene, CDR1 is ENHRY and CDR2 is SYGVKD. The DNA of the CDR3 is TGTGCCATCAGTGAGATCGCGGGTCCGTTGTCACCCCTCCACTTT. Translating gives CAISEIAGPLSPLHF.

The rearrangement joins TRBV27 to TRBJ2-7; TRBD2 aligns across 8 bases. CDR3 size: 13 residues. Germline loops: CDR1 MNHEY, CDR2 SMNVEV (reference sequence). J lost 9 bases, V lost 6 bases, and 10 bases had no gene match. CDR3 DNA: TGTGCCAGCAGCCGGGGGGGACATTGGGTGCAGTACTTC. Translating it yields CASSRGGHWVQYF.

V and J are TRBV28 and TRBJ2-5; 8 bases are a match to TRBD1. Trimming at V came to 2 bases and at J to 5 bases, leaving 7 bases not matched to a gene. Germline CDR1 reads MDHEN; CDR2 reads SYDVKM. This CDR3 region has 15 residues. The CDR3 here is CASSLAGGAGETQYF. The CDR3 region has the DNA TGTGCCAGCAGTTTAGCAGGGGGCGCCGGGGAGACCCAGTACTTC.

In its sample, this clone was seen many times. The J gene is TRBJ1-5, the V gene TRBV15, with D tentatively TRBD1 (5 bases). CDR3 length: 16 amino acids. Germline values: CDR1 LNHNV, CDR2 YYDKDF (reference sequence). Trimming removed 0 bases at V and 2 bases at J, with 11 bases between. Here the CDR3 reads CATSRDRRGGNQPQHF. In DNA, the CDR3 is TGTGCCACCAGCAGAGATAGAAGGGGCGGCAATCAGCCCCAGCATTTT.

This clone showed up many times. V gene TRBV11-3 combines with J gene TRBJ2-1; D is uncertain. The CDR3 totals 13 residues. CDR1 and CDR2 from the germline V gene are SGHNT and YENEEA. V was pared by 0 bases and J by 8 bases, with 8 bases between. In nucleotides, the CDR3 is TGTGCCAGCAGCTTAGAGGTGGCGGATGAGCAGTTCTTC. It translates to CASSLEVADEQFF.

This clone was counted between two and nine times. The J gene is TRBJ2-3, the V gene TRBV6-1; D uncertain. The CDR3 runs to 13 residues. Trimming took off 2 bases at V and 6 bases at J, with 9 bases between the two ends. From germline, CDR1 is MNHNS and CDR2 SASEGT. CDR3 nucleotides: TGTGCCAGCAGTGAAAAGCTCGTGGATACGCAGTATTTT. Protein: CASSEKLVDTQYF.

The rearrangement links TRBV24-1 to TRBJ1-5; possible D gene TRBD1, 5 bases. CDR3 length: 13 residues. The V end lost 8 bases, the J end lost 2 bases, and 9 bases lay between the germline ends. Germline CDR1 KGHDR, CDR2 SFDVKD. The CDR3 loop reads CATNSGRNQPQHF. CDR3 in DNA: TGTGCCACCAACTCGGGGCGCAATCAGCCCCAGCATTTT.

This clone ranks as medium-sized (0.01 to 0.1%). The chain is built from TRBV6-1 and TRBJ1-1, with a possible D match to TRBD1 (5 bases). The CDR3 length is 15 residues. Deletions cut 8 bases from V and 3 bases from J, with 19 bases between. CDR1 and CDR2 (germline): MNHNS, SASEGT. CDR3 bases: TGTGCCAGCTTTAGGGGCTCCGGAGGGTACACTGAAGCTTTCTTT. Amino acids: CASFRGSGGYTEAFF.

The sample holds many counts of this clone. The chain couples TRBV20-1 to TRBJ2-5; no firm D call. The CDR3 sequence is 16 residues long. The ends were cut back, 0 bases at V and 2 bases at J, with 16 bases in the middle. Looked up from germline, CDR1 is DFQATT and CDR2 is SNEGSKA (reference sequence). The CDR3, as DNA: TGCAGTGCTAGAGATCTCCCGAGGACCGGACAAGAGACCCAGTACTTC. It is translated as CSARDLPRTGQETQYF.

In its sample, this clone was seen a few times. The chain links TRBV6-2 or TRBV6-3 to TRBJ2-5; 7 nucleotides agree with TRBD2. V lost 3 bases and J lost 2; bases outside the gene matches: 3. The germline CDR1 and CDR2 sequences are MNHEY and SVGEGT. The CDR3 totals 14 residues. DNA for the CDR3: TGTGCCAGCAGTTATCTAGCGGATCAAGAGACCCAGTACTTC. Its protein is CASSYLADQETQYF.

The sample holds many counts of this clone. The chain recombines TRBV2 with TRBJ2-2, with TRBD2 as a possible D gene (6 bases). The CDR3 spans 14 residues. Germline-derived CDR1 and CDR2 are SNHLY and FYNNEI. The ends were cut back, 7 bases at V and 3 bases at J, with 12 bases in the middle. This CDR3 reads CASKRTTHTGELFF. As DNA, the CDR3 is TGTGCCAGCAAGCGGACTACCCACACCGGGGAGCTGTTTTTT.

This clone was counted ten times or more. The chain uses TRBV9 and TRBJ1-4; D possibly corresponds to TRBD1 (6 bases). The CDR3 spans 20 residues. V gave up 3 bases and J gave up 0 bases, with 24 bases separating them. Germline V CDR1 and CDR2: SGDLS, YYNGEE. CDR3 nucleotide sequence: TGTGCCAGCAGCGACCCACAGGGTGGGTACTCATCTGCAACTAATGAAAAACTGTTTTTT. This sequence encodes CASSDPQGGYSSATNEKLFF.

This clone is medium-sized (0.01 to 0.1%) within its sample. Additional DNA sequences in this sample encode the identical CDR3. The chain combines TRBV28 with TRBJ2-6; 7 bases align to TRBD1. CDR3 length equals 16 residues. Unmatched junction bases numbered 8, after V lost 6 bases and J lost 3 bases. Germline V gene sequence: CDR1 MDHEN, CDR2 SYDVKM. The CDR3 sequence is CASRPGQAGGANVLTF. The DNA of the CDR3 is TGTGCCAGCAGGCCAGGACAGGCTGGTGGGGCCAACGTCCTGACTTTC.

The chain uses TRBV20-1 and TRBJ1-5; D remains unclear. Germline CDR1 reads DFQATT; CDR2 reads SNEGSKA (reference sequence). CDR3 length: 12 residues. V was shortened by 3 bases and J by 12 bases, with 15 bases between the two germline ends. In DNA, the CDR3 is TGCAGTGCTAGTCCCGGGAATCAGAACCAGCATTTT. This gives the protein CSASPGNQNQHF.

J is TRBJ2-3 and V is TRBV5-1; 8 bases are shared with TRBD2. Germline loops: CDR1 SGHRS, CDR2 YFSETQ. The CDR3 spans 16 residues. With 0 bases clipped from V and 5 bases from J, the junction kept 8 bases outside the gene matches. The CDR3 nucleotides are TGCGCCAGCAGCTTGGTGGCGACTAGCGATAAAGATACGCAGTATTTT. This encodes CASSLVATSDKDTQYF.

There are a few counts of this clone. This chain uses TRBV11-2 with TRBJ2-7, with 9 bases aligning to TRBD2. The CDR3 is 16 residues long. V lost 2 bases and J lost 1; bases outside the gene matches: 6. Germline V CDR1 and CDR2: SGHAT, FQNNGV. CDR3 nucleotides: TGTGCCAGCAGCTTAACCGGGACTAGCCCATCCTACGAGCAGTACTTC. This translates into CASSLTGTSPSYEQYF.

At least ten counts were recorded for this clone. CDR3 nucleotide sequence: TGTGCCAGCAGCTTTCGGCAGGGGGGCAACGAGCAGTACTTC. Translated, it gives CASSFRQGGNEQYF. The rearrangement joins TRBV7-9 to TRBJ2-7, with D tentatively TRBD1 (7 bases). This CDR3 spans 14 amino acids. Germline V CDR1 and CDR2: SEHNR, FQNEAQ (reference sequence). Trimming took off 3 bases at V and 5 bases at J, with 14 bases between the two ends.

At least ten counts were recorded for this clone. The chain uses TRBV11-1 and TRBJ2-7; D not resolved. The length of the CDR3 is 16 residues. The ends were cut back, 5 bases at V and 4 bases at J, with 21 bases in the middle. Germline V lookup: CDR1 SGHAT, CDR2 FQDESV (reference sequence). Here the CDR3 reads CASSPGVEAARYEQYF. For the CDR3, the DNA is TGTGCCAGCAGCCCCGGAGTAGAGGCAGCACGTTACGAGCAGTACTTC. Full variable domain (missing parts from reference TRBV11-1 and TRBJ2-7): EAEVAQSPRYKITEKSQAVAFWCDPISGHATLYWYRQILGQGPELLVQFQDESVVDDSQLPKDRFSAERLKGVDSTLKIQPAELGDSAMYLCASSPGVEAARYEQYFGPGTRLTVT.

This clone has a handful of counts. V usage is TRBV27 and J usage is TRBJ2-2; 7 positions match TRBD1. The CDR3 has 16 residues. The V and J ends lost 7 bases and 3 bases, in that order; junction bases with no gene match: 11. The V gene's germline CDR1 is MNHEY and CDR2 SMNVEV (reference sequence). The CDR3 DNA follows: TGTGCCAGCATTTTTGTGACAGGGTTGGACACCGGGGAGCTGTTTTTT. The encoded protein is CASIFVTGLDTGELFF.

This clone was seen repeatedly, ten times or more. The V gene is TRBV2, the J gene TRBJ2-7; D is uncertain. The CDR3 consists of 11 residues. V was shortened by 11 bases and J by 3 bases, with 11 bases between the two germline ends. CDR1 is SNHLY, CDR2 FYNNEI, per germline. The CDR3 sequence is CASSVGYEQYF. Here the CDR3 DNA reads TGTGCCTCCTCGGTGGGCTACGAGCAGTACTTC.

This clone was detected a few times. CDR3 in DNA: TGTGCCAGCAGCTCAGGGAACGGACAGGGCGGCGCAGATACGCAGTATTTT. The encoded protein is CASSSGNGQGGADTQYF. The genes are TRBV11-1 and TRBJ2-3; the match to TRBD1 covers 8 bases. V lost 4 bases to trimming and J lost 4 bases; unmatched junction nucleotides: 13. Germline loops: CDR1 SGHAT, CDR2 FQDESV (reference sequence). This CDR3 has 17 amino acids.

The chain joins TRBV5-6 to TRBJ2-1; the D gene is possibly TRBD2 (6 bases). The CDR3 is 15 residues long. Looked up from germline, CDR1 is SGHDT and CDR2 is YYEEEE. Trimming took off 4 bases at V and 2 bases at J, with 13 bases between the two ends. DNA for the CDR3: TGTGCCAGCAGCAACGGCGGGGCCACCTACAATGAGCAGTTCTTC. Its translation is CASSNGGATYNEQFF.

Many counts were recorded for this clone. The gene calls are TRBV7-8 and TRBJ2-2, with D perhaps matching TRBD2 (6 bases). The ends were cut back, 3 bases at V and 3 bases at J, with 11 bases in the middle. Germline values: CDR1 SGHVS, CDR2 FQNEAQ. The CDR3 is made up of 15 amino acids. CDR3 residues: CASSFPSDDTGELFF. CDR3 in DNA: TGTGCCAGCAGCTTCCCTAGCGACGACACCGGGGAGCTGTTTTTT.

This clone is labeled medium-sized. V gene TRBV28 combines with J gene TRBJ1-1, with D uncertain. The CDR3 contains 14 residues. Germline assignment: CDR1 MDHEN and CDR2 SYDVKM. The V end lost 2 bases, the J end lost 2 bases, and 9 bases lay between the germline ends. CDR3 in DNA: TGTGCCAGCAGTTTAGCAGGAGTCAACACTGAAGCTTTCTTT. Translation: CASSLAGVNTEAFF.

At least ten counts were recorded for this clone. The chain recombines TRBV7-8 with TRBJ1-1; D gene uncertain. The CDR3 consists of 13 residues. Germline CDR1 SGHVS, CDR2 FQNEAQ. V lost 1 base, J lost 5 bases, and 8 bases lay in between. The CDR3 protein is CASSLVTLTEAFF. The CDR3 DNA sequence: TGTGCCAGCAGCTTAGTAACCCTTACTGAAGCTTTCTTT.